This T cell receptor beta chain is drawn from a study of T cells after yellow fever vaccination. Study conclusions and caveats: Reappearance after the booster was observed for most primary-vaccination clones (roughly 97% CD4, over 70% CD8).

TCR cDNA was made by 5'RACE template switching, adding a universal primer site and UMIs. TCRdb analysed the 5' RACE reads with MiXCR anew, one entry per CDR3 protein. The repertoire holds fewer than 450,000 distinct CDR3 sequences, with 8% to 9.5% as singletons. On this clonotype: Its antigen is not known.

Germline V CDR1 and CDR2: SGDLS, YYNGEE. This CDR3 contains 14 residues. Trimming removed 5 bases at V and 5 bases at J, with 13 bases between. The sequence came from a man aged 18 to 29 who received the YFV17D yellow fever vaccine. The sequencing used PBMCs, collected roughly 47 days after the first yellow fever vaccination. This rearrangement joins TRBV9 to TRBJ2-2; no clear D. The CDR3 sequence is CASSPDPLTGELFF. In DNA, the CDR3 is TGTGCCAGCAGTCCAGACCCTCTTACCGGGGAGCTGTTTTTT.